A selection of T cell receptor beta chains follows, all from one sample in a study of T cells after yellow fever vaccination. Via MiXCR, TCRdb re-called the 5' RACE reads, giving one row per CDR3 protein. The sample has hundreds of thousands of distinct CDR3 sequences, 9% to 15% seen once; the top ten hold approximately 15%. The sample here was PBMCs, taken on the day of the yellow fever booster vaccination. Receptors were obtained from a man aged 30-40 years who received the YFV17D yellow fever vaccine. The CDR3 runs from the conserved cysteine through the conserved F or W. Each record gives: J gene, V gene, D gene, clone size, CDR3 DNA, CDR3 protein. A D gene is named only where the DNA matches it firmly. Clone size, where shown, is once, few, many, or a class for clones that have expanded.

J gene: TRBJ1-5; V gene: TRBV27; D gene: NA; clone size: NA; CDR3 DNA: TGTGCCAGCAGACCCCTCAGGGGCGCTGGGGGAGGCAATCAGCCCCAGCATTTT; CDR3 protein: CASRPLRGAGGGNQPQHF
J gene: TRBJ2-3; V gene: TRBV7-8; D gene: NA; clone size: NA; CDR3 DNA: TGTGCCAGCACCATCGGGGGCACAGATACGCAGTATTTT; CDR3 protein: CASTIGGTDTQYF
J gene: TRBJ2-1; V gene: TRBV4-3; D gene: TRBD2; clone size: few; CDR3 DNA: TGCGCCAGCAGCCCGGGACTAGAATTGGGCAATGAGCAGTTCTTC; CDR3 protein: CASSPGLELGNEQFF
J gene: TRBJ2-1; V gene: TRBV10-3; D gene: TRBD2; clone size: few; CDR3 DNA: TGTGCCATCGGGAGGAGCGGGAGGGGTGATGAGCAGTTCTTC; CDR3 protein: CAIGRSGRGDEQFF
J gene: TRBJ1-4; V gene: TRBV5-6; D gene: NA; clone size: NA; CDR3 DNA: TGTGCCAGCAGCTTGACCCCCTCCCGGGGTGAAAAACTGTTTTTT; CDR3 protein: CASSLTPSRGEKLFF
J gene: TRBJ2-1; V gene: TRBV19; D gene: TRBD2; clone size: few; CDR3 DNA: TGTGCCCGTGGGCGGGGGACCTTCAATGAGCAGTTCTTC; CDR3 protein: CARGRGTFNEQFF
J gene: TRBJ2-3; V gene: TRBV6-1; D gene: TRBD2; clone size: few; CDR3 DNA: TGTGCCAGCAAACTAGCGCTTAGCACAGATACGCAGTATTTT; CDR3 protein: CASKLALSTDTQYF
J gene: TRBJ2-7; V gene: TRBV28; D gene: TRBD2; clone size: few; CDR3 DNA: TGTGCCAGCAGTCGACTAGCGGGAGATCTCTCCGAGCAGTACTTC; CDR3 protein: CASSRLAGDLSEQYF
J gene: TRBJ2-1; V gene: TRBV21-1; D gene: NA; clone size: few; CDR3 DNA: TGTGCCAGCAGCAAAGCACAGGGAAATTTGGTCCATAGCAATGAGCAGTTCTTC; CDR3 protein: CASSKAQGNLVHSNEQFF
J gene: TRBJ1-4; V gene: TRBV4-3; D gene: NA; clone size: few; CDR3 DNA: TGCGCCAGCAGCCACGGGGTCCCGCTCGGGGGTGAAAAACTGTTTTTT; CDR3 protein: CASSHGVPLGGEKLFF
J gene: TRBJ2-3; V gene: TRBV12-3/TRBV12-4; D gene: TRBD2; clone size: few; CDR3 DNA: TGTGCCAGCAGTCTAGCGGGAGAGTCAGATACGCAGTATTTT; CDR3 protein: CASSLAGESDTQYF
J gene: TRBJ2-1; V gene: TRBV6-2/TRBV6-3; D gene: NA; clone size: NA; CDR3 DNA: TGTGCCAGCAGTTACCTCGGGTACAATGAGCAGTTCTTC; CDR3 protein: CASSYLGYNEQFF
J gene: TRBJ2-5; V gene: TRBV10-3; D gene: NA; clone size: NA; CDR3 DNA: TGTGCCATCAGGCAGGGAGATGAGACCCAGTACTTC; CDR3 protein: CAIRQGDETQYF
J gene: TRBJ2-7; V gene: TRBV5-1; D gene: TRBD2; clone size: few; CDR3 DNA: TGCGCCAGCAGCGACTCCCGCGGGGGCGAGCAGTACTTC; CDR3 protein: CASSDSRGGEQYF
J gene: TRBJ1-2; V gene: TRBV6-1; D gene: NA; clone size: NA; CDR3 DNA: TGTGCCAGCATAAGGGACATGGGTAACTATGGCTACACCTTC; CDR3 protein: CASIRDMGNYGYTF
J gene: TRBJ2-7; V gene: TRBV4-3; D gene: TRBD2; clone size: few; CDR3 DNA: TGCGCCAGCAGCTACAAAGCGGGAGGTTCCAACGAGCAGTACTTC; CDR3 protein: CASSYKAGGSNEQYF
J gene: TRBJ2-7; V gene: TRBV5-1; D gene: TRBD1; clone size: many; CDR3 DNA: TGCGCCAGCAGCATAGCCCGCGGACAGGGCAGAGGGAACGAGCAGTACTTC; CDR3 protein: CASSIARGQGRGNEQYF
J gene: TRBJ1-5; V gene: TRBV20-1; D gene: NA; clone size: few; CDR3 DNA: TGCAGTGCTAGAGATCCGGATATTTGGGGGAATCAGCCCCAGCATTTT; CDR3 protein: CSARDPDIWGNQPQHF
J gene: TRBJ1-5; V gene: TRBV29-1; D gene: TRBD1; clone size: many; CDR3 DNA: TGCAGCGCTGGGACAGCAAGCAATCAGCCCCAGCATTTT; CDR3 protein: CSAGTASNQPQHF
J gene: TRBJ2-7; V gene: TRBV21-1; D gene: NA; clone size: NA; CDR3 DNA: TGTGCCAGCAGCAAAGGAGGGGAGGTCCTACTGTACGAGCAGTACTTC; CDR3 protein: CASSKGGEVLLYEQYF
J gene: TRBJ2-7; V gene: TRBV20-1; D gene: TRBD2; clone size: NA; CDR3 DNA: TGCAGTGCTAGGACGGGGGGGCGGCACGAGCAGTACTTC; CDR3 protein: CSARTGGRHEQYF
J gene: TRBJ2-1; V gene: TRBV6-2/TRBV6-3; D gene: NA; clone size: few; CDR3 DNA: TGTGCCAGCACCGCACCAGGGAGCCACTACAATGAGCAGTTCTTC; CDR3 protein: CASTAPGSHYNEQFF
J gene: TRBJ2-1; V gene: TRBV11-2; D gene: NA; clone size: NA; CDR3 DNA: TGTGCCAGCAGCTTCGGGGCGCGGACCTACAATGAGCAGTTCTTC; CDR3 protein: CASSFGARTYNEQFF
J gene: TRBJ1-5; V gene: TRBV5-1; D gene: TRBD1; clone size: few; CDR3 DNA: TGCGCCAGCAGCTTGGGCGGGACAGGGGTCCCTCAGCCCCAGCATTTT; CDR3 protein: CASSLGGTGVPQPQHF
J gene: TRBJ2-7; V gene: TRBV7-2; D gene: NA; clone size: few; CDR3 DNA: TGTGCCAGCAGCGAAGGGTACTACTCCTACGAGCAGTACTTC; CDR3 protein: CASSEGYYSYEQYF
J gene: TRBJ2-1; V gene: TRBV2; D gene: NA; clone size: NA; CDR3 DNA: TGTGCCAGCAGAACTGACAGGTTCTCCTACAATGAGCAGTTCTTC; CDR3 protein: CASRTDRFSYNEQFF